This T cell receptor (beta chain) was recorded in a study of Graves' ophthalmopathy and Graves' hyperthyroidism. Overall study context: Being free of ophthalmopathy for 18 months of follow-up defined stable hyperthyroidism. Study-level results: Most thyroid clonotypes expanded beyond 0.001 frequency were also found in blood.

Amplification from RNA transcripts yielded the TCR beta CDR3 regions. HTBI primers primed a first-round RT-PCR, and a second-round multiplex PCR followed. In TCRdb, the multiplex PCR reads were re-called with MiXCR into one record per CDR3 protein. This sample carries around 1,200,000 distinct CDR3 sequences, about 40% of them seen once, and the ten largest clones take approximately 10%. This clonotype appeared a few times. Antigen unknown. One junction end disagrees with the germline gene, perhaps due to a read error. The CDR3 runs 14 residues. Germline lookup yields CDR1 MGHRA and CDR2 YSYEKL. Patients in the hyperthyroidism group, adults aged 18 to 65, were newly diagnosed, under 2 months' duration.

The sample taken for sequencing was peripheral blood or thyroid tissue (not recorded which). This clonotype was sampled from an adult man with Graves' hyperthyroidism. This chain uses TRBV4-1 with TRBJ1-4; D call uncertain. The CDR3 region has the DNA TGCGTCAGCAGCCCCCTCCCGGGCAATGAAAAACTGTTTTTT. Amino acid sequence: CVSSPLPGNEKLFF.